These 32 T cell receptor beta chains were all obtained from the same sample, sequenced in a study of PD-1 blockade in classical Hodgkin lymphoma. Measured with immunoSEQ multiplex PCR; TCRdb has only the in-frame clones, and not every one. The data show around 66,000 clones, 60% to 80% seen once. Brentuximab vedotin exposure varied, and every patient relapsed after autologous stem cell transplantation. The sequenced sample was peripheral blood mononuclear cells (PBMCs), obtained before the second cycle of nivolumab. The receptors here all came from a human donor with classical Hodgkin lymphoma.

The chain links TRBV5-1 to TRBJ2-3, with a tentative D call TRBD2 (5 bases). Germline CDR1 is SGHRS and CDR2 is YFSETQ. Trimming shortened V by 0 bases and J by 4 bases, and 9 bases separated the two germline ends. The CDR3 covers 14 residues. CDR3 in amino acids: CASSLGLAPDTQYF. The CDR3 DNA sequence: TGCGCCAGCAGCTTGGGTCTAGCTCCAGATACGCAGTATTTT.

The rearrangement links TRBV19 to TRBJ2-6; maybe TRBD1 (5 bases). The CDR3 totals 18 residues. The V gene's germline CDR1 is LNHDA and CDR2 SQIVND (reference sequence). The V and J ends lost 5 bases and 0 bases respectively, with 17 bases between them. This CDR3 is CASSALTGLGSGANVLTF. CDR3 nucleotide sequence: TGTGCCAGTAGTGCATTAACAGGTCTGGGCTCTGGGGCCAACGTCCTGACTTTC.

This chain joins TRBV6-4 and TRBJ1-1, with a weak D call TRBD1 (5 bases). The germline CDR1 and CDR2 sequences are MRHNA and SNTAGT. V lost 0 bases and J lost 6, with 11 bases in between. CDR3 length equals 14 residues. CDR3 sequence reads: CASSDSAGQAEAFF. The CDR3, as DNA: TGTGCCAGCAGTGACTCGGCAGGGCAGGCTGAAGCTTTCTTT.

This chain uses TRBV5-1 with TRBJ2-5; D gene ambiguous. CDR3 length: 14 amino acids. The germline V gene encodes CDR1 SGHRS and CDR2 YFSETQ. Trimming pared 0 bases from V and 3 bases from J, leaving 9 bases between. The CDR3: CASSLARLEETQYF. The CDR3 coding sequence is TGCGCCAGCAGCTTGGCCAGGCTGGAAGAGACCCAGTACTTC.

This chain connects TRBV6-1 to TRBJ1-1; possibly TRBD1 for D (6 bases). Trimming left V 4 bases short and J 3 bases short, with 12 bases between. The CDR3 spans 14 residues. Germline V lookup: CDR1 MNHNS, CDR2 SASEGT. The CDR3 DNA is TGTGCCAGCAGTGTAGGGGGGGTAGACACTGAAGCTTTCTTT. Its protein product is CASSVGGVDTEAFF.

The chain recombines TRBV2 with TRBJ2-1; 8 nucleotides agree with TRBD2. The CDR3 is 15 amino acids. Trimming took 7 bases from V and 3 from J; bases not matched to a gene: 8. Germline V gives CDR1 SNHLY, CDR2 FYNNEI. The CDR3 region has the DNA TGTGCCAGCACGCCAGCGGGAGAATTCTACAATGAGCAGTTCTTC. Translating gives CASTPAGEFYNEQFF. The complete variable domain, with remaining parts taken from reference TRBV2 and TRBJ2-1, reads EPEVTQTPSHQVTQMGQEVILRCVPISNHLYFYWYRQILGQKVEFLVSFYNNEISEKSEIFDDQFSVERPDGSNFTLKIRSTKLEDSAMYFCASTPAGEFYNEQFFGPGTRLTVL.

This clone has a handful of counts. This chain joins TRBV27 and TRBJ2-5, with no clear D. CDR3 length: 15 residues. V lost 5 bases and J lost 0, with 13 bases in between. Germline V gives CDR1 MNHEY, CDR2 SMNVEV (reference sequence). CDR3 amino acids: CASSPLLGNQETQYF. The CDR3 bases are TGTGCCAGCAGTCCCTTGTTGGGGAACCAAGAGACCCAGTACTTC.

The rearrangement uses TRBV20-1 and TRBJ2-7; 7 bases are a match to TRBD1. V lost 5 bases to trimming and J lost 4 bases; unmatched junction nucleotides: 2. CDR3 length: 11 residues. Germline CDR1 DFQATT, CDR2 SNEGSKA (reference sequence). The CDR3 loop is CSAGDRYEQYF. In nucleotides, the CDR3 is TGCAGTGCTGGGGACAGATACGAGCAGTACTTC.

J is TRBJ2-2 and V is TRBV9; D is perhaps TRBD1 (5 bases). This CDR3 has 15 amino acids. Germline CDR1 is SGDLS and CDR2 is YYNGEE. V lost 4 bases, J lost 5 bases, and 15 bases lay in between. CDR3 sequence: CASSNGRAVTGELFF. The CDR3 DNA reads TGTGCCAGCAGCAATGGCAGGGCGGTAACCGGGGAGCTGTTTTTT.

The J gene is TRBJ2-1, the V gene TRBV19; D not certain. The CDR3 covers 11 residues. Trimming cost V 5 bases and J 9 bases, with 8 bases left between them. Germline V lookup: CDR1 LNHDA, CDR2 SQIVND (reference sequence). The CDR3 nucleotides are TGTGCCAGTAGTTCCTTCCTTGAGCAGTTCTTC. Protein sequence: CASSSFLEQFF.

This chain's CDR3 is CASGLEILAGNEQFF. As DNA, the CDR3 is TGTGCTAGTGGTTTGGAGATTTTGGCAGGGAATGAGCAGTTCTTC. The V gene is TRBV12-5, the J gene TRBJ2-1, with D possibly matching TRBD1 (5 bases). Germline V lookup: CDR1 LGHNT, CDR2 FRNRAP. Trimming removed 1 base at V and 7 bases at J, with 14 bases between. The CDR3 extends over 15 amino acids.

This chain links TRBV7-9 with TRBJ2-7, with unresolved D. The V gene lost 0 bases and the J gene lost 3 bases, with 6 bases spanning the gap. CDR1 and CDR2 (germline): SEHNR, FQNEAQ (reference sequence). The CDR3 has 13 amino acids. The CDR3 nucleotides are TGTGCCAGCAGCTTAGCTAGAAGCTACGAGCAGTACTTC. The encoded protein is CASSLARSYEQYF.

The CDR3 here is CASRPQRTGGNTIYF. For the CDR3, the DNA is TGTGCCAGCAGACCCCAAAGGACAGGTGGAAACACCATATATTTT. The chain carries TRBV6-1 and TRBJ1-3; 7 bases line up with TRBD1. The CDR3 runs 15 residues. V shed 6 bases, J shed 3 bases, and the junction held 8 bases outside the gene matches. Germline assignment: CDR1 MNHNS and CDR2 SASEGT.

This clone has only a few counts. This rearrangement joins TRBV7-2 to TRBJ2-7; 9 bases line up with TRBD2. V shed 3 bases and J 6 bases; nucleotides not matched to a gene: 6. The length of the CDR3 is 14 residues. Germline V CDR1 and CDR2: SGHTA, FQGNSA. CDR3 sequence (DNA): TGTGCCAGCAGCTTGGGACTAGCACAGCGCGAGCAGTACTTC. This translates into CASSLGLAQREQYF.

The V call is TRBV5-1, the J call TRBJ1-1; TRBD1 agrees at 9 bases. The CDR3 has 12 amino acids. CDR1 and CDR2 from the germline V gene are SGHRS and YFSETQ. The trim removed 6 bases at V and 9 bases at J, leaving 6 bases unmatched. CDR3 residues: CASTRGTGKAFF. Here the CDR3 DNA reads TGCGCCAGCACCCGAGGGACAGGGAAAGCTTTCTTT.

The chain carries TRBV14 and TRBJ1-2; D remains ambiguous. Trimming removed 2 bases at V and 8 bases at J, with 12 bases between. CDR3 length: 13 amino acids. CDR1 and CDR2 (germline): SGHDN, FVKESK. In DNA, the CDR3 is TGTGCCAGCAGCCAACAGCCCCCGGACGGCTACACCTTC. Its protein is CASSQQPPDGYTF.

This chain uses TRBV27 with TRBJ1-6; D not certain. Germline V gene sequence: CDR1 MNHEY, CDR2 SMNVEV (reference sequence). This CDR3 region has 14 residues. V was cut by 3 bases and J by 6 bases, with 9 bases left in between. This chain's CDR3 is CASSFEGPNSPLHF. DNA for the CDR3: TGTGCCAGCAGTTTTGAGGGTCCTAATTCACCCCTCCACTTT.

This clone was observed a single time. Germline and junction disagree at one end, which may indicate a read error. This CDR3 is CASRLDRADTQYF. DNA of the CDR3: TGTGCCAGCAGGTTGGACAGGGCAGATACGCAGTATTTT. The chain uses TRBV5-4 and TRBJ2-3; 8 nucleotides match TRBD1. The length of the CDR3 is 13 residues. Germline CDR1 reads SGHNT; CDR2 reads YYREEE (reference sequence).

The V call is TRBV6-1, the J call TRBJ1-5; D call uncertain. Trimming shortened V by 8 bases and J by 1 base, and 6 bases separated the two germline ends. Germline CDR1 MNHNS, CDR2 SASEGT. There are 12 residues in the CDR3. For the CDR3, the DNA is TGTGCCAGCGGAATCAGCAATCAGCCCCAGCATTTT. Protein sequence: CASGISNQPQHF.

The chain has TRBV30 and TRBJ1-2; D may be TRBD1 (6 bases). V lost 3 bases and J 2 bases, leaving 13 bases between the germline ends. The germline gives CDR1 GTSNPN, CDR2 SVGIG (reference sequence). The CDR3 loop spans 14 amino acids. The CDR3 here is CAWSARGRNYGYTF. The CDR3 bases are TGTGCCTGGAGCGCAAGGGGGAGAAACTATGGCTACACCTTC.

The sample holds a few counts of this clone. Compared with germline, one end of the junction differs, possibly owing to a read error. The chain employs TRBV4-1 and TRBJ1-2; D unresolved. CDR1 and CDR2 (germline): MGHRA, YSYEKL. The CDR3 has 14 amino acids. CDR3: CASSQESIGFRIAF. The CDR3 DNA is TGCGCCAGCAGCCAAGAGAGCATCGGTTTTCGTATCGCCTTC.

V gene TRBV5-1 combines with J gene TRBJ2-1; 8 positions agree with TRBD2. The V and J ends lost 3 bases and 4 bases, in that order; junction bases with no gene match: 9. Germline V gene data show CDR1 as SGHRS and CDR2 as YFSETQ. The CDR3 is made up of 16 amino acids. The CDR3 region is CASSYMTSGRYNEQFF. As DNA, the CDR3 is TGCGCCAGCAGCTACATGACAAGCGGGAGATACAATGAGCAGTTCTTC.

The CDR3 nucleotides are TGTGCCAGCAGCAGCGCATTTATGAACACTGAAGCTTTCTTT. This sequence encodes CASSSAFMNTEAFF. The chain carries TRBV27 and TRBJ1-1; D gene unclear. The CDR3 totals 14 residues. Trimming removed 6 bases at V and 0 bases at J, with 11 bases between. Germline assignment: CDR1 MNHEY and CDR2 SMNVEV (reference sequence).

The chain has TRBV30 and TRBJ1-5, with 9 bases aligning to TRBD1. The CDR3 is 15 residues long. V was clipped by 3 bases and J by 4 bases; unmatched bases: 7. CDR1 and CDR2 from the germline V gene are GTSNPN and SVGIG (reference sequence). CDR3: CAWSSGGTGNQPQHF. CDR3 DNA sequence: TGTGCCTGGAGCTCCGGGGGGACAGGGAATCAGCCCCAGCATTTT.

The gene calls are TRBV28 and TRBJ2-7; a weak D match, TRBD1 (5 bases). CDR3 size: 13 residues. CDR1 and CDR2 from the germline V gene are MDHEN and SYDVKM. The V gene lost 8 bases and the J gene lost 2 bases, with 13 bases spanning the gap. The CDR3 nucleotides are TGTGCCAGCGCTAGGCAGGGTCCCTACGAGCAGTACTTC. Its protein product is CASARQGPYEQYF.

CDR3 sequence (DNA): TGTGCCAGCAGTGTAGCGGCTACTGAGACCCAGTACTTC. Its protein is CASSVAATETQYF. V and J are TRBV2 and TRBJ2-5; D might be TRBD2 (6 bases). Between the trimmed V and J ends, which lost 4 bases and 5 bases, there was a span of 11 bases. Germline V gives CDR1 SNHLY, CDR2 FYNNEI. CDR3 length equals 13 residues.

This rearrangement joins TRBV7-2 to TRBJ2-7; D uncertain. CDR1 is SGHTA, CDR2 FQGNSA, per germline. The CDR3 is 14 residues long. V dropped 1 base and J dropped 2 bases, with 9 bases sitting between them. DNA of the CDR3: TGTGCCAGCAGCTTAGGCCAGACGACCTACGAGCAGTACTTC. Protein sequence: CASSLGQTTYEQYF.

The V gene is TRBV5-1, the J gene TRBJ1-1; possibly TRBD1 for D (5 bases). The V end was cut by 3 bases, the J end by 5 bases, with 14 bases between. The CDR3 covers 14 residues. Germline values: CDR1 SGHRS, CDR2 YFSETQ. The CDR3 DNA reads TGCGCCAGCAGCTCACAGGTAGACTCTACTGAAGCTTTCTTT. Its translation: CASSSQVDSTEAFF.

Written as DNA, the CDR3 is TGTGCCAGCGAGCGGGGGGCCCAGGAGCAGTACTTC. It codes for CASERGAQEQYF. The V gene is TRBV2, the J gene TRBJ2-7, with 9 bases identical to TRBD2. After removal of 8 bases from V and 7 bases from J, the junction contained 6 bases not matched to a gene. The germline gives CDR1 SNHLY, CDR2 FYNNEI. The CDR3 is 12 residues long.

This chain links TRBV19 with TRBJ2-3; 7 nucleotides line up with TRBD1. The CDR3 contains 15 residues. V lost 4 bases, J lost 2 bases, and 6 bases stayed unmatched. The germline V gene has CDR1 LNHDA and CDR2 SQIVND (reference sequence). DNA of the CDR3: TGTGCCAGTAGTAAGACAGGGTTGGACACAGATACGCAGTATTTT. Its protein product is CASSKTGLDTDTQYF. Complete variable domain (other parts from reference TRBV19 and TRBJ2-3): DGGITQSPKYLFRKEGQNVTLSCEQNLNHDAMYWYRQDPGQGLRLIYYSQIVNDFQKGDIAEGYSVSREKKESFPLTVTSAQKNPTAFYLCASSKTGLDTDTQYFGPGTRLTVL.

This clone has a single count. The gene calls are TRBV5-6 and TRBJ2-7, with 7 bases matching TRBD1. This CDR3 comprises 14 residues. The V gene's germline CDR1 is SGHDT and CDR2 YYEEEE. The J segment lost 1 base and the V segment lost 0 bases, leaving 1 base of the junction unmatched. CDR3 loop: CASSLGGQSYEQYF. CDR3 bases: TGTGCCAGCAGCTTGGGGGGACAGTCCTACGAGCAGTACTTC. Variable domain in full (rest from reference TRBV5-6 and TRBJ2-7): DAGVTQSPTHLIKTRGQQVTLRCSPKSGHDTVSWYQQALGQGPQFIFQYYEEEERQRGNFPDRFSGHQFPNYSSELNVNALLLGDSALYLCASSLGGQSYEQYFGPGTRLTVT.

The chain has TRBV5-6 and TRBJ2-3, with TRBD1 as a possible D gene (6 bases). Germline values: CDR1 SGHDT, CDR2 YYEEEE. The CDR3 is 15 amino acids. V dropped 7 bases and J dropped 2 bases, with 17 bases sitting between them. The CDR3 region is CASAPGQRYTDTQYF. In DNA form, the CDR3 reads TGTGCCAGCGCCCCCGGACAGAGATACACAGATACGCAGTATTTT.